This TCR beta chain is drawn from a study of human T cells and chemical hapten exposure. With respect to this clonotype: The antigen is unknown.

Trimming removed 4 bases from V and 13 bases from J, with 16 bases in between. This CDR3 region has 12 residues. One entry per CDR3 protein, called by TCRdb with MiXCR from the RACE reads. The profile shows approximately 320,000 distinct CDR3 sequences, about 5% of them singletons. Study observations and caveats: Compared with pre-sensitization or healthy control sets, expanded TCRs clustered more.

Time point given: pre-sensitization, week 0. Treatment denoted: therapeutic diphenylcyclopropenone sensitization with weekly scalp DPC. This TCR derives from a woman younger than 30 with alopecia areata. Some clones in this sample may be carry-over from other donors' samples. The rearrangement joins TRBV12-3 or TRBV12-4 to TRBJ1-2; unclear D gene. The sample was whole blood, taken in connection with sensitization to the hapten diphenylcyclopropenone (DPC). CDR3 sequence reads: CASSSSLLMPTF. Written as DNA, the CDR3 is TGTGCCAGCAGTTCCTCACTACTAATGCCCACCTTC.